This T cell receptor beta chain came from a study of naive and memory T cell subsets. Treatment reported: skin biopsy from PPD injection site in Mantoux-positive individual. A UMI-containing oligonucleotide was joined by 3' ligation to the TCR cDNA template. Input was about 1 to 1,100 ng of DNase-treated total RNA without cell sorting. This clonotype appeared many times. The SP2 primer and nested alpha and beta constant region primers amplified ligated cDNA in four rounds. TCRdb re-called the UMI-ligation and nested PCR reads with MiXCR, one entry per CDR3 protein. The sample contains around 30,000 distinct CDR3 sequences, 5.5% to 7.5% of which appear only once. Germline V gives CDR1 SGHKS, CDR2 YYEKEE (reference sequence). The CDR3 sequence is 12 residues long. Trimming took off 2 bases at V and 6 bases at J, with 5 bases between the two ends.

The sequence derives from an adult in good health. The chain couples TRBV5-5 to TRBJ2-2; D gene uncertain. This specimen consisted of skin, obtained from a tuberculin skin test site. CDR3 nucleotide sequence: TGTGCCAGCAGCTTTTCGTCCGGGGAGCTGTTTTTT. Amino acid sequence: CASSFSSGELFF. Together with reference TRBV5-5 and TRBJ2-2, the CDR3 gives the full variable domain: DAGVTQSPTHLIKTRGQQVTLRCSPISGHKSVSWYQQVLGQGPQFIFQYYEKEERGRGNFPDRFSARQFPNYSSELNVNALLLGDSALYLCASSFSSGELFFGEGSRLTVL.